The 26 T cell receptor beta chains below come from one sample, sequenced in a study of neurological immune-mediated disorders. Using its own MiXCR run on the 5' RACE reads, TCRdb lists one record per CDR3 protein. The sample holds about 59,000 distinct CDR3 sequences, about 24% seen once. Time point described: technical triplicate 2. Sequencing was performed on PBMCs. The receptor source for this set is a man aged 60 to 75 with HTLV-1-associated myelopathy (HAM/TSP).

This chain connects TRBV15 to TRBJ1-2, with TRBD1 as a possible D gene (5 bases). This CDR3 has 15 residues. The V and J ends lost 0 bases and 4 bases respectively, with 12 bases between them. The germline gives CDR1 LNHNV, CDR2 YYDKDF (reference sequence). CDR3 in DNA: TGTGCCACCAGCAGAGATCAGGGAGAGTTCTATGGCTACACCTTC. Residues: CATSRDQGEFYGYTF.

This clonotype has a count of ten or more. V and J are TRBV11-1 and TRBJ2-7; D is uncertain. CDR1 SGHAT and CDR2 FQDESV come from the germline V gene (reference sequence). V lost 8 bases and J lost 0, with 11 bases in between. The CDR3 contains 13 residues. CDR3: CASEAAASYEQYF. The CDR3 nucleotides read TGTGCCAGCGAGGCGGCGGCCTCCTACGAGCAGTACTTC.

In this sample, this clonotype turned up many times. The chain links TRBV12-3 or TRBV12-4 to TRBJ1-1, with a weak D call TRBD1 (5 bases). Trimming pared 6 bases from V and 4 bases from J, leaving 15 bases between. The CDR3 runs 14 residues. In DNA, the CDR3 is TGTGCCAGCAGAAGCGCCGGGACCACCACTGAAGCTTTCTTT. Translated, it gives CASRSAGTTTEAFF.

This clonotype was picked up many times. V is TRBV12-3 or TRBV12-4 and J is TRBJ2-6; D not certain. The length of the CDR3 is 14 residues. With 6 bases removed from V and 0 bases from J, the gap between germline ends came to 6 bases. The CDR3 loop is CASRAFSGANVLTF. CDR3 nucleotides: TGTGCCAGCAGAGCCTTCTCTGGGGCCAACGTCCTGACTTTC.

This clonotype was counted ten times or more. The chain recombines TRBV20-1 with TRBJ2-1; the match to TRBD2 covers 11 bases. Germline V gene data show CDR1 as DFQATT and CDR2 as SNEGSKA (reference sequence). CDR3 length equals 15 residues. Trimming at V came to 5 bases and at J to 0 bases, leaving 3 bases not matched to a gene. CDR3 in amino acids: CSAWTSGSSYNEQFF. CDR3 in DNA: TGCAGTGCTTGGACTAGCGGGTCCTCCTACAATGAGCAGTTCTTC.

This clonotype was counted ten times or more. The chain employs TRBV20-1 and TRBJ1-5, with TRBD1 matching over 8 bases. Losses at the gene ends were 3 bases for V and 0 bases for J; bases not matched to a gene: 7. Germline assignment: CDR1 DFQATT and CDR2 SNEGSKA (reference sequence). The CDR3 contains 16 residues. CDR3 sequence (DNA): TGCAGTGCTAGTCAGGGGGCAGATCATAGCAATCAGCCCCAGCATTTT. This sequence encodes CSASQGADHSNQPQHF.

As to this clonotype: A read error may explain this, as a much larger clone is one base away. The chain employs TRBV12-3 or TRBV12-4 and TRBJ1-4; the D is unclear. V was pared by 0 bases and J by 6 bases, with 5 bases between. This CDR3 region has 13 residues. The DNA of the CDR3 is TGTGCCAGCAGTTTAGCTGGGTATGAAAAACTGTTTTTT. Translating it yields CASSLAGYEKLFF.

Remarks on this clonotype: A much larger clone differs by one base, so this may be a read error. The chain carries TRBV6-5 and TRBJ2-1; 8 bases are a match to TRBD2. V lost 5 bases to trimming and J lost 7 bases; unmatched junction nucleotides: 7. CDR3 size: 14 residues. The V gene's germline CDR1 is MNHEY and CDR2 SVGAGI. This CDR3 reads CASSARGGRNEQFF. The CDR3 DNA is TGTGCCAGCAGTGCTCGGGGGGGGAGAAATGAGCAGTTCTTC.

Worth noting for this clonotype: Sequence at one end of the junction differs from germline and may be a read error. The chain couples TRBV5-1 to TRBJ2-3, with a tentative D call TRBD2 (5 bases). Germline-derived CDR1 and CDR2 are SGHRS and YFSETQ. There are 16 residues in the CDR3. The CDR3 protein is CASSRSGSGSADTKYF. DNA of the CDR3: TGCGCCAGCAGCCGGAGTGGGAGCGGTTCTGCAGATACGAAGTATTTT.

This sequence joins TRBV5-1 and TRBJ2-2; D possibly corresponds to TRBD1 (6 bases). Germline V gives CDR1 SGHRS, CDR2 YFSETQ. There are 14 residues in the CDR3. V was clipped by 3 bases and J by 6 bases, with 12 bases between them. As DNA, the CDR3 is TGCGCCAGCAGCTCGGACAGCAGGTCCGGGGAGCTGTTTTTT. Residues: CASSSDSRSGELFF. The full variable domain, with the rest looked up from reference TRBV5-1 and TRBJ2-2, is KAGVTQTPRYLIKTRGQQVTLSCSPISGHRSVSWYQQTPGQGLQFLFEYFSETQRNKGNFPGRFSGRQFSNSRSEMNVSTLELGDSALYLCASSSDSRSGELFFGEGSRLTVL.

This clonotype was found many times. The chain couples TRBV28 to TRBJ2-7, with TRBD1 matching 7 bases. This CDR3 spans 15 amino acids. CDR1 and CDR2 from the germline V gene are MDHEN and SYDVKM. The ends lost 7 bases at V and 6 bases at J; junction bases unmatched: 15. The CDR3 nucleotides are TGTGCCAGCACCACTTCCCTCGGGACAGCCCGCGAGCAGTACTTC. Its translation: CASTTSLGTAREQYF.

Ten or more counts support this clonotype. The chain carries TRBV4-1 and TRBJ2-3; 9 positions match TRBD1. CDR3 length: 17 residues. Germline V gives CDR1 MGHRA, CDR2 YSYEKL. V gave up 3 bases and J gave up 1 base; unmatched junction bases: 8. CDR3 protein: CASSQPGQGIGTDTQYF. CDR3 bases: TGCGCCAGCAGCCAGCCGGGACAGGGCATCGGCACAGATACGCAGTATTTT.

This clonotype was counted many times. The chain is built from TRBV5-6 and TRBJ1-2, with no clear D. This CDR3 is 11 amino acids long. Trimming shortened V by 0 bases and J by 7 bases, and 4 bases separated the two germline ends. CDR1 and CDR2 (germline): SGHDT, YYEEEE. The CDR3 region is CASSLDAGYTF. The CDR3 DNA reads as TGTGCCAGCAGCTTGGATGCTGGCTACACCTTC.

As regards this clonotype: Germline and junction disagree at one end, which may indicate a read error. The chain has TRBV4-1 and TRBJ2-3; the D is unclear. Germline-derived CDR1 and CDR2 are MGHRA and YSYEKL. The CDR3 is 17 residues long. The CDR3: CAISLLTAGIPTDTQYF. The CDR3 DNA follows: TGCGCCATCAGCCTCTTAACGGCAGGTATCCCCACAGATACGCAGTATTTT.

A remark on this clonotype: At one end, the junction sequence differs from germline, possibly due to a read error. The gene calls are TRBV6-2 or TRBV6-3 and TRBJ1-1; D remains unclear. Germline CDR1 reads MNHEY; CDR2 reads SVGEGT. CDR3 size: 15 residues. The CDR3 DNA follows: TGCGCAAGCAGTTACTCCCTCCTTGGGCGCACTGAAGCTTTCTTT. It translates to CASSYSLLGRTEAFF.

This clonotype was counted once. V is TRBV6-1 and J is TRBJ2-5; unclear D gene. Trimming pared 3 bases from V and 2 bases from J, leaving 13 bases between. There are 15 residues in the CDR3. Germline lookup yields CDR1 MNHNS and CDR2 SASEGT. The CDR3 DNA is TGTGCCAGCAGTGACCCATTGGTCAGGCAAGAGACCCAGTACTTC. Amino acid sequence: CASSDPLVRQETQYF.

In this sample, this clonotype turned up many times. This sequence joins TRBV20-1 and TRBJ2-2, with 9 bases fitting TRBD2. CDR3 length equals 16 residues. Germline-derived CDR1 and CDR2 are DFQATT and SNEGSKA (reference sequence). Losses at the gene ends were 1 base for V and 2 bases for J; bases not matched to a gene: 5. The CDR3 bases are TGCAGTGCTAGAGGAGGAGCGGGGGGTAACACCGGGGAGCTGTTTTTT. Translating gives CSARGGAGGNTGELFF.

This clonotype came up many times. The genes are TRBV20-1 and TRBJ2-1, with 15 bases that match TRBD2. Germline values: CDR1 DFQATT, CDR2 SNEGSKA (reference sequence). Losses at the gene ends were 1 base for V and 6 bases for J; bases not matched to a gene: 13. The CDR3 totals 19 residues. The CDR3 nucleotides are TGCAGTGCTAGAGCGTATCGGACTAGCGGGAGGGCCTCGGGCAATGAGCAGTTCTTC. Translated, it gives CSARAYRTSGRASGNEQFF.

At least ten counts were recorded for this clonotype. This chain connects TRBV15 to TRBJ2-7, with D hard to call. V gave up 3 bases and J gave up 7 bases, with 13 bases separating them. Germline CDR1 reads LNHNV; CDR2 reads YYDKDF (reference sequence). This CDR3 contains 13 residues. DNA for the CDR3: TGTGCCACCAGCAGGGTGGGGTTTGGGGAGCAGTACTTC. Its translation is CATSRVGFGEQYF.

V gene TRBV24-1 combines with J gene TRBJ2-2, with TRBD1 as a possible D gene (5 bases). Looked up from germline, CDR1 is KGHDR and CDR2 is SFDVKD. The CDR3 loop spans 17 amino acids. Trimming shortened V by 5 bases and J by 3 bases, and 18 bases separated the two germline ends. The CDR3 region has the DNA TGTGCCACCAGTGCCACGGACACACCCCATGACACCGGGGAGCTGTTTTTT. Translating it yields CATSATDTPHDTGELFF.

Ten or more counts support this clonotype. The CDR3: CASSFYRGRNNQPQHF. The DNA of the CDR3 is TGTGCCAGCAGTTTTTACAGGGGAAGGAACAATCAGCCCCAGCATTTT. The chain employs TRBV28 and TRBJ1-5; 7 bases line up with TRBD1. The CDR3 spans 16 residues. The V gene's germline CDR1 is MDHEN and CDR2 SYDVKM. V dropped 3 bases and J dropped 3; count of bases not matched to a gene: 8.

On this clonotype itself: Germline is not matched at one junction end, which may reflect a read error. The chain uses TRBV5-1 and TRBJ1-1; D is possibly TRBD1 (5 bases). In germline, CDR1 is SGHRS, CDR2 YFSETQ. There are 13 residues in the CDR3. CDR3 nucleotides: TGCGCCAGCAGCCCCGGGACCGGGACTGGAGCTTTCTTT. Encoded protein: CASSPGTGTGAFF.

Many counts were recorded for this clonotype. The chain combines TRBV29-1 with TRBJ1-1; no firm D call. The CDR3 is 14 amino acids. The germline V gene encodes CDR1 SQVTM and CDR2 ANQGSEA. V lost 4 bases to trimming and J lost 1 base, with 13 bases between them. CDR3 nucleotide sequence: TGCAGCGTTGCAGGAGGGCAGACGAACACTGAAGCTTTCTTT. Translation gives CSVAGGQTNTEAFF. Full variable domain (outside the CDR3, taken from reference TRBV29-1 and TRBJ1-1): SAVISQKPSRDICQRGTSLTIQCQVDSQVTMMFWYRQQPGQSLTLIATANQGSEATYESGFVIDKFPISRPNLTFSTLTVSNMSPEDSSIYLCSVAGGQTNTEAFFGQGTRLTVV.

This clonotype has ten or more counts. CDR3: CSVIVGRENEQFF. In nucleotides, the CDR3 is TGCAGCGTCATAGTTGGGAGGGAGAATGAGCAGTTCTTC. The genes are TRBV29-1 and TRBJ2-1, with 7 nucleotides matching TRBD2. The junction had 9 bases not matched to a gene; V was cut back by 6 bases and J by 7 bases. CDR1 and CDR2 (germline): SQVTM, ANQGSEA. The CDR3 has 13 residues.

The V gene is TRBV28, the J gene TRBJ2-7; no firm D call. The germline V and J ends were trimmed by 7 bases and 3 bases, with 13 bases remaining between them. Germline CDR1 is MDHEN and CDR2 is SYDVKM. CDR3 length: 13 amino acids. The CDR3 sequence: CASTLNVLYEQYF. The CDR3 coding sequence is TGTGCCAGCACCCTAAACGTCCTCTACGAGCAGTACTTC.

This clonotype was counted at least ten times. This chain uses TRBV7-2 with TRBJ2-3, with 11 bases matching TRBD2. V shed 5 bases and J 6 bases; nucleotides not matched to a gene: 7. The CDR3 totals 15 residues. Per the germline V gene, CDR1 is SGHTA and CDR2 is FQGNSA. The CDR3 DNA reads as TGTGCCAGCAGCCAGCCGACTAGCGGGATCGATACGCAGTATTTT. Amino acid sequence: CASSQPTSGIDTQYF.